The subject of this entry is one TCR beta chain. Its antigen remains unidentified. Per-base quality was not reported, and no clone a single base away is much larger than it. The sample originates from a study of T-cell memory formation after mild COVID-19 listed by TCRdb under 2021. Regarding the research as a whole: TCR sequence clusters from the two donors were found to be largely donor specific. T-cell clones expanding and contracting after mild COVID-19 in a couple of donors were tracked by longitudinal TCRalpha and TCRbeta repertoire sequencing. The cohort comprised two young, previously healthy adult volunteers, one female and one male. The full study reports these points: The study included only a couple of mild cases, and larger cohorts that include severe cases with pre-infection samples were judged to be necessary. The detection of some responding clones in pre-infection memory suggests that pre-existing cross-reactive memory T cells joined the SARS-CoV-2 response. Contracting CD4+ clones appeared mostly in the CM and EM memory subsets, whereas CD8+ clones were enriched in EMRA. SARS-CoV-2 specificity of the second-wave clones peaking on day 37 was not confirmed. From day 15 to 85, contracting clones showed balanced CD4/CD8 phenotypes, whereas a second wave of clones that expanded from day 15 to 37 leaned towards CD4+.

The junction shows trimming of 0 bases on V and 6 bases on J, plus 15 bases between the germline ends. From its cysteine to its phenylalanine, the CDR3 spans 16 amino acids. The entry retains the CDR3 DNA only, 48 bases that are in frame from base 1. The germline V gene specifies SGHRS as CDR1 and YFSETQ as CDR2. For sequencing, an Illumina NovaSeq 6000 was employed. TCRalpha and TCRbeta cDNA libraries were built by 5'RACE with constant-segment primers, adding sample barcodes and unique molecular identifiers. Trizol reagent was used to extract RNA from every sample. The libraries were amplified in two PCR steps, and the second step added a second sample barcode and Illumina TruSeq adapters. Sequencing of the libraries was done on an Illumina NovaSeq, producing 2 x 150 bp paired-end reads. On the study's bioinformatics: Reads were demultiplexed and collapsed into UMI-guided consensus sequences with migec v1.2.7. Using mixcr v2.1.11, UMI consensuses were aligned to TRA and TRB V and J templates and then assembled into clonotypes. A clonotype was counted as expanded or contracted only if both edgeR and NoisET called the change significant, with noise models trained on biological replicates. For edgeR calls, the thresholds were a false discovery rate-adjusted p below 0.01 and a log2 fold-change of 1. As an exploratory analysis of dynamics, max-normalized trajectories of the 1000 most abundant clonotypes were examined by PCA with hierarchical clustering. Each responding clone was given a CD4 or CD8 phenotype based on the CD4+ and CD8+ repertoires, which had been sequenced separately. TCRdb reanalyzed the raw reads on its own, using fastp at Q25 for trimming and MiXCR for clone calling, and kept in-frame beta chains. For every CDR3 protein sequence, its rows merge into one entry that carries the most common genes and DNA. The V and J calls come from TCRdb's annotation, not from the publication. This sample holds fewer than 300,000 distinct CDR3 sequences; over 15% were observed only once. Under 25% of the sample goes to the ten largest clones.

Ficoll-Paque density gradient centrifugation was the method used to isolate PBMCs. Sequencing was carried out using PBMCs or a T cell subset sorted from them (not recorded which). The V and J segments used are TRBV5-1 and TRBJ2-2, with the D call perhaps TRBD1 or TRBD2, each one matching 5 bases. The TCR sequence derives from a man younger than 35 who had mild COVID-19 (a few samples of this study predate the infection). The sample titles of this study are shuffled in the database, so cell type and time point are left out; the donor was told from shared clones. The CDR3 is CASSLDGDGGAGELFF. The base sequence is TGCGCCAGCAGCTTGGATGGGGACGGAGGCGCCGGGGAGCTGTTTTTT.